The 20 T cell receptor beta chains below all came from one sample that was sequenced in a study of CD8 T cells in acute hepatitis C reinfection. Time point specified: naive CD8 control sorted from an acute-time-point sample. Using immunoSEQ multiplex PCR, the repertoire was profiled, and TCRdb retains in-frame clones only, with some absent. The sample consists of some 38,000 clones, approximately 90% of them appearing once. Sequences were obtained from naive CD8+ T cells from PBMCs. The receptors come from a man aged 25 to 40 with chronic hepatitis C.

The V call is TRBV27, the J call TRBJ2-1; D not certain. The CDR3 runs 14 residues. Trimming removed 2 bases from V and 4 bases from J, with 9 bases in between. Germline CDR1 is MNHEY and CDR2 is SMNVEV (reference sequence). The CDR3 nucleotides are TGTGCCAGCAGTTTAATTGGCGGATACAATGAGCAGTTCTTC. Its protein is CASSLIGGYNEQFF.

The rearrangement joins TRBV4-3 to TRBJ1-2; D unclear. V was pared by 0 bases and J by 2 bases, with 16 bases between. There are 17 residues in the CDR3. CDR1 is LGHNA and CDR2 is YSLEER in the germline V gene. The CDR3 coding sequence is TGCGCCAGCAGCCAAGATTACCCGGGAGGCGGAAACTATGGCTACACCTTC. This translates into CASSQDYPGGGNYGYTF.

As regards this clone: An end of the junction differs from the germline gene, which may be a read error. This chain links TRBV5-8 with TRBJ2-3; D is possibly TRBD1 or TRBD2 (5 bases each). Per germline, CDR1 SGHTS and CDR2 YDEGEE. The length of the CDR3 is 13 residues. CDR3 coding DNA: TGTGCTAGCAGACAGCGGAGCACAGATACGCAGTATTTT. Its protein is CASRQRSTDTQYF. Based on the CDR3 plus reference TRBV5-8 and TRBJ2-3, the full variable domain is EAGVTQSPTHLIKTRGQQATLRCSPISGHTSVYWYQQALGLGLQFLLWYDEGEERNRGNFPPRFSGRQFPNYSSELNVNALELEDSALYLCASRQRSTDTQYFGPGTRLTVL.

The chain carries TRBV4-1 and TRBJ1-1; D uncertain. Germline CDR1 and CDR2: MGHRA and YSYEKL. V lost 3 bases and J lost 8, with 19 bases in between. This CDR3 region has 15 residues. CDR3 region: CASSQGIGRSIEAFF. Here the CDR3 DNA reads TGCGCCAGCAGCCAGGGGATCGGGAGATCGATCGAAGCTTTCTTT.

The chain recombines TRBV7-3 with TRBJ2-7; TRBD2 matches 10 bases. Germline V gene sequence: CDR1 SGHTA, CDR2 FQGTGA. The CDR3 is made up of 14 amino acids. J was trimmed by 1 base and V by 3 bases; bases with no gene match: 0. CDR3 amino acids: CASSFSGGSYEQYF. As DNA, the CDR3 is TGTGCCAGCAGCTTTAGCGGGGGGTCCTACGAGCAGTACTTC.

The gene calls are TRBV5-6 and TRBJ2-2; D call uncertain. CDR1 SGHDT and CDR2 YYEEEE come from the germline V gene. V lost 0 bases, J lost 7 bases, and 10 bases lay in between. The CDR3 consists of 14 residues. DNA of the CDR3: TGTGCCAGCAGCTTGGTAAATCGACTCGGGGAGCTGTTTTTT. Its protein is CASSLVNRLGELFF.

Here the CDR3 DNA reads TGTGCCAGCAGCGCAAACGACGGGGAGCTGTTTTTT. Translating gives CASSANDGELFF. V gene TRBV9 combines with J gene TRBJ2-2; no clear D. This CDR3 region has 12 residues. Germline CDR1 reads SGDLS; CDR2 reads YYNGEE. Trimming left V 3 bases short and J 7 bases short, with 7 bases between.

The V and J genes are TRBV11-2 and TRBJ2-2; D is possibly TRBD1 (6 bases). V was clipped by 1 base and J by 6 bases, with 6 bases between them. The CDR3 loop spans 13 amino acids. Per the germline V gene, CDR1 is SGHAT and CDR2 is FQNNGV. The CDR3 DNA is TGTGCCAGCAGCTTAGCAGGGGCCGGGGAGCTGTTTTTT. Translated, it gives CASSLAGAGELFF.

In regard to this clone: Mismatch with germline at one junction end may stem from a read error. The V gene is TRBV7-6, the J gene TRBJ2-7; D not resolved. Germline V gene sequence: CDR1 SGHVS, CDR2 FNYEAQ. CDR3 length: 13 residues. The CDR3 loop reads CASSLAQAYGQYF. CDR3 in DNA: TGTGCCAGCAGCTTAGCGCAAGCCTACGGGCAGTACTTC.

The rearrangement links TRBV7-3 to TRBJ1-2; D possibly corresponds to TRBD1 (5 bases). Trimming pared 1 base from V and 0 bases from J, leaving 9 bases between. Per germline, CDR1 SGHTA and CDR2 FQGTGA. The CDR3 consists of 15 residues. DNA for the CDR3: TGTGCCAGCAGCTTAATGGGGGGTGCTAACTATGGCTACACCTTC. This sequence encodes CASSLMGGANYGYTF.

The chain employs TRBV6-6 and TRBJ2-1, with a tentative D call TRBD1 (6 bases). The CDR3 consists of 14 residues. Between the trimmed V and J ends, which lost 0 bases and 7 bases, there was a span of 10 bases. The germline V gene has CDR1 MNHNY and CDR2 SVGAGI (reference sequence). This CDR3 is CASSYSQGRNEQFF. In DNA, the CDR3 is TGTGCCAGCAGTTACTCGCAGGGGCGAAATGAGCAGTTCTTC.

The rearrangement uses TRBV6-5 and TRBJ1-4, with D uncertain. The V end was cut by 0 bases, the J end by 8 bases, with 4 bases between. Per the germline V gene, CDR1 is MNHEY and CDR2 is SVGAGI. The CDR3 extends over 12 amino acids. The CDR3 region is CASSYSPEKLFF. The CDR3 DNA follows: TGTGCCAGCAGTTACTCTCCCGAAAAACTGTTTTTT.

The chain uses TRBV10-1 and TRBJ2-3, with 13 bases that match TRBD2. This CDR3 region has 17 residues. J lost 0 bases, V lost 3 bases, and 3 bases had no gene match. Looked up from germline, CDR1 is WNHNN and CDR2 is SYGVQD (reference sequence). The CDR3 DNA reads TGCGCCAGCAGTGACTTGACTAGCGGGGGGAGCACAGATACGCAGTATTTT. This sequence encodes CASSDLTSGGSTDTQYF.

The J gene is TRBJ1-2, the V gene TRBV4-1; no firm D call. Germline V lookup: CDR1 MGHRA, CDR2 YSYEKL. Trimming pared 0 bases from V and 5 bases from J, leaving 10 bases between. The CDR3 is 14 amino acids. This chain's CDR3 is CASSQERAAYGYTF. The CDR3 DNA reads TGCGCCAGCAGCCAAGAACGGGCAGCTTATGGCTACACCTTC.

The rearrangement uses TRBV19 and TRBJ2-1; a weak D match, TRBD1 (6 bases). Germline-derived CDR1 and CDR2 are LNHDA and SQIVND (reference sequence). The CDR3 totals 14 residues. Trimming pared 2 bases from V and 3 bases from J, leaving 8 bases between. The CDR3 here is CASSIQGSYNEQFF. In nucleotides, the CDR3 is TGTGCCAGTAGTATACAGGGGAGCTACAATGAGCAGTTCTTC.

V usage is TRBV5-4 and J usage is TRBJ1-6; D is unclear. Germline CDR1 is SGHNT and CDR2 is YYREEE (reference sequence). With 1 base removed from V and 6 bases from J, the gap between germline ends came to 8 bases. The CDR3 is 14 residues long. The CDR3 DNA reads as TGTGCCAGCAGCTTGCGGGGAGGTAATTCACCCCTCCACTTT. Residues: CASSLRGGNSPLHF.

This chain joins TRBV27 and TRBJ2-5; D perhaps matches TRBD2 (7 bases). The germline gives CDR1 MNHEY, CDR2 SMNVEV (reference sequence). The CDR3 is made up of 14 amino acids. Trimming shortened V by 0 bases and J by 5 bases, and 10 bases separated the two germline ends. The chain's CDR3 is CASSLSGGGETQYF. The CDR3 coding sequence is TGTGCCAGCAGTTTATCAGGGGGAGGGGAGACCCAGTACTTC.

For the CDR3, the DNA is TGTGCCAGCAGCTTATACCCAAATCAGCCCCAGCATTTT. It translates to CASSLYPNQPQHF. This chain uses TRBV7-6 with TRBJ1-5, with D hard to call. V lost 2 bases and J lost 4, with 6 bases in between. CDR3 length: 13 residues. Germline CDR1 is SGHVS and CDR2 is FNYEAQ.

The chain recombines TRBV15 with TRBJ2-7; 7 bases agree with TRBD1. The V and J ends lost 3 bases and 4 bases, in that order; junction bases with no gene match: 3. CDR1 and CDR2 from the germline V gene are LNHNV and YYDKDF (reference sequence). This CDR3 comprises 13 residues. CDR3 coding DNA: TGTGCCACCAGCAGGGACAGGAGTTACGAGCAGTACTTC. Protein sequence: CATSRDRSYEQYF.

The chain has TRBV14 and TRBJ2-7; D remains unclear. There are 11 residues in the CDR3. V shed 1 base and J shed 6 bases, with 4 bases lying between them. Germline V gives CDR1 SGHDN, CDR2 FVKESK. CDR3 coding DNA: TGTGCCAGCAGCCAAGGGGTCGAGCAGTACTTC. It yields the protein CASSQGVEQYF.